There are many counts of the clone carrying this T cell receptor gamma chain. TCRdb redid the clone calls on the multiplex PCR reads with CATT. The sample lists 27,000 or so gamma-chain clones, roughly 1.4% seen once, with just under 20% in the top ten. With V trimmed by 5 bases and J by 3 bases, 10 bases remained unmatched. This CDR3 is 14 amino acids long. Germline assignment: CDR1 VENAVY and CDR2 YDSYNSRV. The sample originates from a study of γδ T cells in repeated Plasmodium falciparum infection. Flow sorting of PBMC yielded separate Vgamma9/Vdelta2+ and Vdelta2-negative gammadelta T cell populations for bulk repertoire analysis.

The origin of this receptor is a pool of human donors (malaria-infected and uninfected, not separated). The chain recombines TRGV8 with TRGJ1 or TRGJ2. The sequenced sample consisted of gamma-delta T cells from blood. CDR3 protein: CATWANGGYYKKLF. DNA for the CDR3: TGTGCCACCTGGGCCAATGGAGGTTATTATAAGAAACTCTTT.